This T cell receptor beta chain was captured by sequencing in a study of CXCR3-negative and CXCR3-positive naive CD8 T cells. Study results and caveats: Whereas both naive subsets had comparably high diversity, memory CD8+ cells had much lower diversity. Cryopreservation partially decreased CXCR3 expression, and most assays used fresh PBMCs. Similar TRBV-TRBJ usage characterized naive CXCR3-negative and CXCR3-positive cells; memory cells differed. Compared with CXCR3-negative naive cells, CXCR3-positive naive cells showed more hydrophobic TRB CDR3s.

CD45RO-CCR7+CD27+CD95- cells counted as naive CD8+ T cells. The TRB libraries of cDNA were built by UMI-labeled 5' RACE. Reanalyzing the 5' RACE reads, TCRdb keeps one entry per CDR3 protein, without DNA. This sample contains about 98,000 distinct CDR3 sequences. As to this clonotype: Its antigen is still unknown.

Sequenced sample: naive CXCR3+ CD8+ T cells from blood. Stated subset: CD45RO-CCR7+CD27+CD95- naive CD8+ T cells expressing CXCR3 (TNR3+). This TCR was recovered from a human donor in good health. Some clones in this sample may be carry-over from other donors' samples.

The CDR3 is CSASLLNKGGLYNEQFF. The chain links TRBV20-1 to TRBJ2-1; no DNA is available, so the TRBD1 call from TCRdb remains unchecked. This CDR3 has 17 residues. From germline, CDR1 is DFQATT and CDR2 SNEGSKA (reference sequence).